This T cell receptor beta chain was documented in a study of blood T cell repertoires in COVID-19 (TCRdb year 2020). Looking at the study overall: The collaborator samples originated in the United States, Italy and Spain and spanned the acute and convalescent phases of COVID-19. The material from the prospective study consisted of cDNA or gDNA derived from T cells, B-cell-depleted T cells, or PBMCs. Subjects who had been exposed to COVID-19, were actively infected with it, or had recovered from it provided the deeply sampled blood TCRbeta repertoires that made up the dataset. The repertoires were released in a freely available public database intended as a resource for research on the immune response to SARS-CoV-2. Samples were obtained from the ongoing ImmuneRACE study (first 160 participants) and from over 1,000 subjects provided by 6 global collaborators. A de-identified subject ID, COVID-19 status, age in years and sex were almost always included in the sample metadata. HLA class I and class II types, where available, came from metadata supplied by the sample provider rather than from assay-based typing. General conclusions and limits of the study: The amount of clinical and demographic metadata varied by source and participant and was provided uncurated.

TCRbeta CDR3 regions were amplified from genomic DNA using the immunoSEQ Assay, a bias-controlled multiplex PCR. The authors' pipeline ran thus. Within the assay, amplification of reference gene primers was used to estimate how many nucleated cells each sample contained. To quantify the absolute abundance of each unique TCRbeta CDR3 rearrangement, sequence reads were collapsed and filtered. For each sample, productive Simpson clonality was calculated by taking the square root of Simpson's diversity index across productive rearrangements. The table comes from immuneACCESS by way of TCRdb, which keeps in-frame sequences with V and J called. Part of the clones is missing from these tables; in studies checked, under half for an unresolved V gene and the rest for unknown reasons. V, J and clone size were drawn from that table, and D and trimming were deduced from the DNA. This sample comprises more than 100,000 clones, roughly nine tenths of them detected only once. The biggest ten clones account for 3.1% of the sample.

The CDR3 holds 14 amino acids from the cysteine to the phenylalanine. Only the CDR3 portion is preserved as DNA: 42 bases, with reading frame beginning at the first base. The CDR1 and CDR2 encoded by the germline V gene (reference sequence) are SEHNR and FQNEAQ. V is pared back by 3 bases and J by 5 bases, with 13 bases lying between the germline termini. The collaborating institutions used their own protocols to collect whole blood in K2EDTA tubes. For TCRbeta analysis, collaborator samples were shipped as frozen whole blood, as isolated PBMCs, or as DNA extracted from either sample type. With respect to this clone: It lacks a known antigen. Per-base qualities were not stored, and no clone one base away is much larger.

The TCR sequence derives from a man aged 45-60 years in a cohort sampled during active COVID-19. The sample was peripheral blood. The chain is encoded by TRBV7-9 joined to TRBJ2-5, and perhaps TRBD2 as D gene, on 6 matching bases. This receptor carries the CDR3 CASSFTVAGETQYF. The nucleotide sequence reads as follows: TGTGCCAGCAGCTTTACAGTGGCGGGGGAGACCCAGTACTTC.